The 23 T cell receptor beta chains presented below share a single source sample, sequenced in a study of CD8+ T cells in alopecia areata. RNA was isolated and reverse transcribed to cDNA, the sequencing template. Assay: immunoSEQ multiplex PCR; the TCRdb copy retains only in-frame clones and omits some. The table shows 110,000 or so clones, with over 55% occurring only once. The sequencing input was NKG2D-low CD8+ T cells sorted from blood. The origin of the receptors is a human donor with alopecia areata.

The rearrangement uses TRBV27 and TRBJ2-1; 7 bases line up with TRBD1. The germline CDR1 and CDR2 sequences are MNHEY and SMNVEV (reference sequence). CDR3 length equals 14 residues. V shed 3 bases, J shed 3 bases, and the junction held 2 bases outside the gene matches. The CDR3 nucleotides are TGTGCCAGCAGTTTTACAGGGGACTACAATGAGCAGTTCTTC. Amino acid sequence: CASSFTGDYNEQFF.

Of note for this clone: Other DNA sequences in the sample encode the same CDR3. This chain uses TRBV6-5 with TRBJ1-1; D is uncertain. CDR1 is MNHEY and CDR2 is SVGAGI in the germline V gene. The CDR3 loop spans 13 amino acids. Between the trimmed V and J ends, which lost 2 bases and 0 bases, there was a span of 4 bases. This CDR3 is CASSYSLNTEAFF. CDR3 coding DNA: TGTGCCAGCAGTTACAGTCTGAACACTGAAGCTTTCTTT.

The gene calls are TRBV28 and TRBJ2-7; the D gene is possibly TRBD1 (5 bases). Germline V CDR1 and CDR2: MDHEN, SYDVKM. V lost 7 bases and J 2 bases, leaving 9 bases between the germline ends. The CDR3 is 12 residues long. The CDR3 loop reads CASKPDTYEQYF. The CDR3 bases are TGTGCCAGCAAGCCGGACACCTACGAGCAGTACTTC.

The rearrangement links TRBV11-3 to TRBJ2-7; D not certain. CDR3 length: 13 amino acids. Trimming took off 1 base at V and 2 bases at J, with 6 bases between the two ends. Germline V CDR1 and CDR2: SGHNT, YENEEA. As DNA, the CDR3 is TGTGCCAGCAGCTTAGCGGAGACCTACGAGCAGTACTTC. The encoded protein is CASSLAETYEQYF.

The gene calls are TRBV27 and TRBJ2-5; 8 nucleotides match TRBD2. The J segment lost 13 bases and the V segment lost 5 bases, leaving 15 bases of the junction unmatched. The CDR3 runs 14 residues. Germline values: CDR1 MNHEY, CDR2 SMNVEV (reference sequence). CDR3: CASSAAGDLIGRYF. The CDR3, as DNA: TGTGCCAGCAGTGCAGCGGGGGACCTCATCGGGCGGTACTTC.

By proportion, this clone is medium-sized. This specimen includes other DNA sequences encoding the same CDR3. The rearrangement joins TRBV28 to TRBJ2-1; D unresolved. The length of the CDR3 is 11 residues. V lost 3 bases and J 6 bases, leaving 3 bases between the germline ends. Germline CDR1 MDHEN, CDR2 SYDVKM. CDR3 residues: CASSFPNEQFF. CDR3 bases: TGTGCCAGCAGTTTTCCCAATGAGCAGTTCTTC.

J is TRBJ2-7 and V is TRBV6-6; 9 bases agree with TRBD1. This CDR3 comprises 15 residues. V lost 4 bases and J lost 4; bases outside the gene matches: 8. Germline assignment: CDR1 MNHNY and CDR2 SVGAGI (reference sequence). CDR3 region: CASSLAGQGWYEQYF. CDR3 DNA sequence: TGTGCCAGCAGTTTAGCCGGACAGGGGTGGTACGAGCAGTACTTC.

CDR3 in DNA: TGCGCCAGCAGCTTCGTAGACCCCGGGGGCGAGACCCAGTACTTC. Protein sequence: CASSFVDPGGETQYF. The chain carries TRBV5-1 and TRBJ2-5, with D perhaps TRBD1 or TRBD2 (6 bases each). Per germline, CDR1 SGHRS and CDR2 YFSETQ. There are 15 residues in the CDR3. V was pared by 2 bases and J by 5 bases, with 16 bases between.

A few counts support this clone. This sequence joins TRBV29-1 and TRBJ2-4; TRBD1 matches 7 bases. Germline CDR1 SQVTM, CDR2 ANQGSEA. There are 13 residues in the CDR3. Trimming at V came to 6 bases and at J to 7 bases, leaving 9 bases not matched to a gene. The CDR3 loop is CSVLTGVDNIQYF. The DNA of the CDR3 is TGCAGCGTCCTTACAGGGGTTGACAACATTCAGTACTTC.

This chain links TRBV11-3 with TRBJ2-5, with no clear D. This CDR3 comprises 11 residues. V dropped 3 bases and J dropped 4 bases, with 3 bases sitting between them. The germline CDR1 and CDR2 sequences are SGHNT and YENEEA. As DNA, the CDR3 is TGTGCCAGCAGCTTGGGAGAGACCCAGTACTTC. It codes for CASSLGETQYF.

This chain uses TRBV7-9 with TRBJ2-1; unclear D gene. CDR1 SEHNR and CDR2 FQNEAQ come from the germline V gene (reference sequence). V lost 5 bases and J lost 15, with 17 bases in between. This CDR3 region has 12 residues. CDR3 in DNA: TGTGCCAGCAGCCCACCGGGCCTTGAAAGGTTCTTC. This sequence encodes CASSPPGLERFF.

This clone was counted a few times. The chain is built from TRBV7-6 and TRBJ2-2, with unresolved D. Trimming left V 11 bases short and J 7 bases short, with 14 bases between. The CDR3 runs to 12 residues. Germline assignment: CDR1 SGHVS and CDR2 FNYEAQ. CDR3 region: CAAARGGGELFF. The CDR3 bases are TGTGCCGCGGCTCGCGGTGGCGGGGAGCTGTTTTTT.

This clone was found once. The chain employs TRBV14 and TRBJ2-1, with D tentatively TRBD1 or TRBD2 (5 bases each). V lost 4 bases to trimming and J lost 13 bases, with 17 bases between them. The CDR3 runs to 13 residues. CDR1 and CDR2 (germline): SGHDN, FVKESK. The CDR3 DNA sequence: TGTGCCAGCAGCCCCGTTTCATACTGGGACCAGTTCTTC. This codes for CASSPVSYWDQFF.

V and J are TRBV25-1 and TRBJ2-5, with D perhaps matching TRBD1 (6 bases). Trimming shortened V by 8 bases and J by 1 base, and 17 bases separated the two germline ends. The CDR3 is 15 amino acids. Germline assignment: CDR1 MGHDK and CDR2 SYGVNS. In nucleotides, the CDR3 is TGTGCCAGCGAATCCTGGGACACGGCCCAAGAGACCCAGTACTTC. Its translation: CASESWDTAQETQYF.

The CDR3: CASSSGWGSYEQYF. For the CDR3, the DNA is TGTGCCAGCAGTTCGGGTTGGGGATCCTACGAGCAGTACTTC. This rearrangement joins TRBV27 to TRBJ2-7; the D is unclear. Trimming pared 4 bases from V and 1 base from J, leaving 11 bases between. The CDR3 loop spans 14 amino acids. The germline CDR1 and CDR2 sequences are MNHEY and SMNVEV (reference sequence).

The chain links TRBV6-1 to TRBJ2-7; D gene unclear. Germline V gives CDR1 MNHNS, CDR2 SASEGT. The CDR3 sequence is 12 residues long. The V gene lost 6 bases and the J gene lost 4 bases, with 10 bases spanning the gap. In DNA, the CDR3 is TGTGCCAGCAGCGATTGGTTTTACGAGCAGTACTTC. Residues: CASSDWFYEQYF.

The table lists this clone with a few counts. The chain employs TRBV28 and TRBJ1-4, with 7 bases lining up with TRBD1. The germline V gene has CDR1 MDHEN and CDR2 SYDVKM. This CDR3 has 15 residues. The trim removed 8 bases at V and 5 bases at J, leaving 11 bases unmatched. CDR3 sequence: CASLLAGTVNEKLFF. CDR3 DNA: TGTGCCAGCCTCCTTGCCGGGACAGTCAATGAAAAACTGTTTTTT.

This chain links TRBV13 with TRBJ2-5; D gene uncertain. V lost 5 bases, J lost 2 bases, and 12 bases lay in between. CDR1 and CDR2 (germline): PRHDT, FYEKMQ (reference sequence). The CDR3 sequence is 14 residues long. The CDR3 spells CASSRAGIQETQYF. The CDR3 bases are TGTGCCAGCAGCAGAGCTGGGATACAAGAGACCCAGTACTTC.

V and J are TRBV27 and TRBJ2-1; D may be TRBD2 (6 bases). This CDR3 region has 14 residues. Trimming removed 4 bases from V and 0 bases from J, with 7 bases in between. Germline V gene data show CDR1 as MNHEY and CDR2 as SMNVEV (reference sequence). The CDR3 spells CASSWGGSYNEQFF. The CDR3 DNA follows: TGTGCCAGCAGTTGGGGAGGCTCCTACAATGAGCAGTTCTTC.

The V gene is TRBV6-5, the J gene TRBJ1-1; TRBD1 agrees at 7 bases. Germline loops: CDR1 MNHEY, CDR2 SVGAGI. V gave up 0 bases and J gave up 10 bases; unmatched junction bases: 8. This CDR3 has 14 amino acids. The CDR3 bases are TGTGCCAGCAGTTACTCGACAGGGTATGGGGGAGCTTTCTTT. Amino acids: CASSYSTGYGGAFF.

The gene calls are TRBV2 and TRBJ2-7, with a possible D match to TRBD2 (7 bases). V was cut by 10 bases and J by 2 bases, with 15 bases left in between. Looked up from germline, CDR1 is SNHLY and CDR2 is FYNNEI. The CDR3 spans 13 residues. CDR3 DNA: TGTGCCACCCTGGGGGGGGCTGCCTACGAGCAGTACTTC. Translation gives CATLGGAAYEQYF.

As DNA, the CDR3 is TGTGCCAGCAGCCAAATGTACAGTGGCTACTATGGCTACACCTTC. Translated: CASSQMYSGYYGYTF. This rearrangement joins TRBV14 to TRBJ1-2; D call uncertain. V lost 2 bases to trimming and J lost 3 bases, with 13 bases between them. CDR3 length: 15 residues. CDR1 and CDR2 (germline): SGHDN, FVKESK.

The rearrangement links TRBV20-1 to TRBJ1-5; no clear D. V lost 6 bases and J 8 bases, leaving 8 bases between the germline ends. There are 10 residues in the CDR3. The germline V gene encodes CDR1 DFQATT and CDR2 SNEGSKA (reference sequence). The CDR3 loop is CSAPEEPQHF. CDR3 nucleotide sequence: TGCAGTGCCCCTGAGGAGCCCCAGCATTTT.